The present T cell receptor (beta chain) was sequenced within a study of radiotherapy plus CTLA-4 blockade in lung cancer. Study background: Around 20% of enrolled patients responded objectively, and more than 25% had disease control.

Generated by immunoSEQ multiplex PCR, the TCRdb table keeps only in-frame clones and is missing some. Of some 41,000 clones detected, over 60% appear once; the ten largest clones hold about 23%. Findings and caveats of the study: Among reported predictors of response, early blood T cell clone dynamics with interferon-beta performed best. Radiotherapy was combined with ipilimumab, and tumor-derived TCR clones then expanded in blood.

The junction had 6 bases not matched to a gene; V was cut back by 4 bases and J by 0 bases. Germline V lookup: CDR1 SGHDT, CDR2 YYEEEE. The CDR3 loop spans 16 amino acids. This clone was recorded once. Antigen unknown. Sequencing used peripheral blood, obtained from a patient treated with radiotherapy plus ipilimumab. This sequence originates from a human donor with non-small cell lung cancer who had a partial response to radiotherapy plus ipilimumab. The chain is built from TRBV5-6 and TRBJ1-4; 7 bases match TRBD1. CDR3 bases: TGTGCCAGCAGCGCAGACAGGGACCCAACTAATGAAAAACTGTTTTTT. Its protein product is CASSADRDPTNEKLFF.